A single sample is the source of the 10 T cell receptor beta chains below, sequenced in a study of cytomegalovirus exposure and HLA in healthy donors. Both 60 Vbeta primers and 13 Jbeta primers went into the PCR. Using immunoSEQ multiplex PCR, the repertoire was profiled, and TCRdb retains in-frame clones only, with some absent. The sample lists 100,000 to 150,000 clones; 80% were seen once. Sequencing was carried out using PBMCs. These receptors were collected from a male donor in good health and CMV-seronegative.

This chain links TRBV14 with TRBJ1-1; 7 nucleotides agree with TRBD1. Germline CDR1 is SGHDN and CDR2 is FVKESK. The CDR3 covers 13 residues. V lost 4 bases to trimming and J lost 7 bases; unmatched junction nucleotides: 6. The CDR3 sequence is CASSPRGTDEAFF. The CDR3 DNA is TGTGCCAGCAGCCCACGAGGGACAGATGAAGCTTTCTTT.

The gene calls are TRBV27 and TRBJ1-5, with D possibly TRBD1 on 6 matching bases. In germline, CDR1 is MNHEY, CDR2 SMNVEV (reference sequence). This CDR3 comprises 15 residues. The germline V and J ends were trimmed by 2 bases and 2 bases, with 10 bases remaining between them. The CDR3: CASSLGSGGNQPQHF. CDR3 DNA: TGTGCCAGCAGTTTAGGGTCAGGGGGCAATCAGCCCCAGCATTTT.

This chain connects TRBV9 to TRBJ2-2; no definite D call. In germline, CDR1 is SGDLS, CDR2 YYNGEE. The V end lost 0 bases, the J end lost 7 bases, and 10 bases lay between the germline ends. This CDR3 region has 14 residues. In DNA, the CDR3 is TGTGCCAGCAGCGTAGTCAGCGAAATCGGGGAGCTGTTTTTT. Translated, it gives CASSVVSEIGELFF.

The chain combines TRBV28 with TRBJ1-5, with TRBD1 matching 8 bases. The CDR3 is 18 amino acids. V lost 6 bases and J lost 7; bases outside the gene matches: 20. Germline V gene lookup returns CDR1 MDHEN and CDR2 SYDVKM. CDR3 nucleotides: TGTGCCAGCAGCACGAGGGGGACAGGCGCCCCTTTAGAGCAGCCCCAGCATTTT. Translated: CASSTRGTGAPLEQPQHF.

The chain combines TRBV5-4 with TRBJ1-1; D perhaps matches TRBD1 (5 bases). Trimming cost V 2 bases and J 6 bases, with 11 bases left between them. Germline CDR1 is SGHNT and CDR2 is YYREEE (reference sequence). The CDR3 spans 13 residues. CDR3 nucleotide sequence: TGTGCCAGCAGCTTCCGGGGGAGGGCTGAAGCTTTCTTT. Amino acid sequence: CASSFRGRAEAFF.

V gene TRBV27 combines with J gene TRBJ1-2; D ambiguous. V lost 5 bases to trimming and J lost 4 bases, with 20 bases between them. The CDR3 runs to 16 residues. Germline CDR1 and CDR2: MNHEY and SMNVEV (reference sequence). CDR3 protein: CASSPSSGERGYGYTF. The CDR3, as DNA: TGTGCCAGCAGTCCCTCTTCCGGGGAACGGGGCTATGGCTACACCTTC.

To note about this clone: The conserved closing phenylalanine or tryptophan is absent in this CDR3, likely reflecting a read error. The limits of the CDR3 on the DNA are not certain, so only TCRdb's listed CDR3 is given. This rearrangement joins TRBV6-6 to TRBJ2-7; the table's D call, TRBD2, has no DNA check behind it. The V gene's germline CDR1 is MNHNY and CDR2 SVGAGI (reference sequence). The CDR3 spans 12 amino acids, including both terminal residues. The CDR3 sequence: CASSFGREGMVY.

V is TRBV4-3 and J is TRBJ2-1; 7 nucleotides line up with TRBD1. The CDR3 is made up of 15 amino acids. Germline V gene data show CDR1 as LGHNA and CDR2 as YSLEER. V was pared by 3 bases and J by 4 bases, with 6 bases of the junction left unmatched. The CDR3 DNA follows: TGCGCCAGCAGCCACCAGGGGGAAAAGTACAATGAGCAGTTCTTC. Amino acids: CASSHQGEKYNEQFF.

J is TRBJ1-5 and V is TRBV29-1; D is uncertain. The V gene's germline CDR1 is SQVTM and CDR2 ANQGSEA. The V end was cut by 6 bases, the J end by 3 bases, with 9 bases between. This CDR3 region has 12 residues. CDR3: CSVTYNNQPQHF. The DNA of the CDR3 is TGCAGCGTCACGTACAACAATCAGCCCCAGCATTTT.

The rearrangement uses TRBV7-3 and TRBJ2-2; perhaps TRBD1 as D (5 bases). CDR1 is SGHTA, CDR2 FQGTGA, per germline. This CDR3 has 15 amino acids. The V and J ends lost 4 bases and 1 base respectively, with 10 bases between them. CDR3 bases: TGTGCCAGCAGCTCCGGCAGGGTGAACACCGGGGAGCTGTTTTTT. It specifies CASSSGRVNTGELFF.